This T cell receptor (beta chain) was captured by sequencing in a study of T cell changes during pregnancy in multiple sclerosis. Assay used: immunoSEQ multiplex PCR; TCRdb lists only in-frame clones, some missing. This repertoire shows some 51,000 clones, 94% found once; its top ten account for 0.4% to 0.6%. Looked up from germline, CDR1 is SGHRS and CDR2 is YFSETQ. CDR3 length: 14 residues. V gave up 1 base and J gave up 0 bases, with 8 bases separating them. The sequencing here drew on CD4+ T cells from peripheral blood mononuclear cells, taken in the first trimester of pregnancy. This receptor was identified in a female donor with multiple sclerosis, enrolled in a pregnancy study. The V call is TRBV5-1, the J call TRBJ2-7; D unresolved. The CDR3 coding sequence is TGCGCCAGCAGCTTGTTCGATAGCTCCTACGAGCAGTACTTC. Its translation is CASSLFDSSYEQYF.